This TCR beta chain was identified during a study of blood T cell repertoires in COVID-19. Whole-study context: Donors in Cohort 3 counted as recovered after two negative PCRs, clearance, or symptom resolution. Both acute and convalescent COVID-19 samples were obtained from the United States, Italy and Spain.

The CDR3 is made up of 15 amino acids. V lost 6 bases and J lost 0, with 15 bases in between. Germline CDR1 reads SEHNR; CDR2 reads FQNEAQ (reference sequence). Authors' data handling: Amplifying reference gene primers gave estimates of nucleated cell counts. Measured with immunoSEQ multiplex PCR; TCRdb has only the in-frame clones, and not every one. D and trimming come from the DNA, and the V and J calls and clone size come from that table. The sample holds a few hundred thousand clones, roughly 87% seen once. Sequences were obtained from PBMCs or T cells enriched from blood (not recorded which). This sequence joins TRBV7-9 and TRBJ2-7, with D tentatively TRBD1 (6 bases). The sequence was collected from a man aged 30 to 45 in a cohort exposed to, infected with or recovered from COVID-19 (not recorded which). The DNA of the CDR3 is TGTGCCAGCAGAGAGAGGACAGAGATCTCCTACGAGCAGTACTTC. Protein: CASRERTEISYEQYF.